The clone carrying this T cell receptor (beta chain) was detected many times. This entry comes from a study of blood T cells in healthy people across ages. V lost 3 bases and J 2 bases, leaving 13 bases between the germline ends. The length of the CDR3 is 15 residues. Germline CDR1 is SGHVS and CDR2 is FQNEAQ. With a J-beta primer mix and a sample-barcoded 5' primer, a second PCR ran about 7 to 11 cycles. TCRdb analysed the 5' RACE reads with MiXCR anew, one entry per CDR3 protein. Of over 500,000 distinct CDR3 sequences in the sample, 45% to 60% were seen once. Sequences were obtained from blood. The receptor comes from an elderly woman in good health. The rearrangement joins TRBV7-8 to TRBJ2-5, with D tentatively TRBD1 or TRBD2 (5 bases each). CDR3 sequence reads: CASSFLQGEQETQYF. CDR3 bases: TGTGCCAGCAGCTTTTTGCAGGGAGAACAAGAGACCCAGTACTTC.